This section outlines one T cell receptor beta chain sequence together with its context. Antigen unknown. This specimen comes from a study of T-cell reconstitution after alpha-beta-depleted transplantation in children. Germline V gives CDR1 SQVTM, CDR2 ANQGSEA. CDR3 length equals 14 residues. V shed 4 bases and J shed 1 base, with 13 bases lying between them. As it was prepared, the TCRbeta library received unique molecular identifiers. Via MiXCR, TCRdb re-called the PCR reads, giving one row per CDR3 protein. The sample lists 450,000 to 550,000 distinct CDR3 sequences, over 9.5% occurring once. General study points: About two months after transplant, alpha-beta T cells reportedly came from several hundred expanded graft clones.

The sample in question was PBMCs, mostly from graft donor cells, obtained 180 days after TCRalphabeta/CD19-depleted stem cell transplant. The rearrangement links TRBV29-1 to TRBJ1-1, with a possible D match to TRBD1 (5 bases). The sequence was collected from a female patient under 10 years old who had a stem cell transplant for aplastic anemia, so the T cells may come from the graft donor. CDR3 nucleotides: TGCAGCGTTGCCCGTGGGGCGGCGAACACTGAAGCTTTCTTT. Translated: CSVARGAANTEAFF. The complete variable domain, with remaining parts taken from reference TRBV29-1 and TRBJ1-1, reads SAVISQKPSRDICQRGTSLTIQCQVDSQVTMMFWYRQQPGQSLTLIATANQGSEATYESGFVIDKFPISRPNLTFSTLTVSNMSPEDSSIYLCSVARGAANTEAFFGQGTRLTVV.